This T cell receptor beta chain was retrieved from a study of PD-1 blockade in mismatch repair-deficient tumors. Study summary: Enrolled about 2013-2017, patients had progressing, pretreated mismatch repair-deficient cancers of about a dozen types. Regarding the study as a whole: Tumor-resident clones, often undetectable pretreatment in blood, expanded then contracted after pembrolizumab.

Turning to this clone: Its antigen is not known.

Trimming removed 5 bases from V and 1 base from J; junction bases left unmatched: 10. Per germline, CDR1 SGHAT and CDR2 FQNNGV. The CDR3 runs to 17 residues. Sequencing used immunoSEQ multiplex PCR; TCRdb keeps in-frame clones, though not all of them. This sample carries about 84,000 clones, 81% of them seen once, and the ten largest clones take under 3%. Mismatch repair deficiency was confirmed in all patients, by PCR or immunohistochemistry. V usage is TRBV11-2 and J usage is TRBJ1-2; 10 positions agree with TRBD1. The sequencing used peripheral blood, collected 12 weeks after starting pembrolizumab. The sequence came from an adult with mismatch repair-deficient cancer. In nucleotides, the CDR3 is TGTGCCAGCAGCCACAGCGGGACAGGGGATAGTAACTATGGCTACACCTTC. This sequence encodes CASSHSGTGDSNYGYTF. The full variable domain, in which reference TRBV11-2 and TRBJ1-2 provide the parts outside the CDR3, is EAGVAQSPRYKIIEKRQSVAFWCNPISGHATLYWYQQILGQGPKLLIQFQNNGVVDDSQLPKDRFSAERLKGVDSTLKIQPAKLEDSAVYLCASSHSGTGDSNYGYTFGSGTRLTVV.